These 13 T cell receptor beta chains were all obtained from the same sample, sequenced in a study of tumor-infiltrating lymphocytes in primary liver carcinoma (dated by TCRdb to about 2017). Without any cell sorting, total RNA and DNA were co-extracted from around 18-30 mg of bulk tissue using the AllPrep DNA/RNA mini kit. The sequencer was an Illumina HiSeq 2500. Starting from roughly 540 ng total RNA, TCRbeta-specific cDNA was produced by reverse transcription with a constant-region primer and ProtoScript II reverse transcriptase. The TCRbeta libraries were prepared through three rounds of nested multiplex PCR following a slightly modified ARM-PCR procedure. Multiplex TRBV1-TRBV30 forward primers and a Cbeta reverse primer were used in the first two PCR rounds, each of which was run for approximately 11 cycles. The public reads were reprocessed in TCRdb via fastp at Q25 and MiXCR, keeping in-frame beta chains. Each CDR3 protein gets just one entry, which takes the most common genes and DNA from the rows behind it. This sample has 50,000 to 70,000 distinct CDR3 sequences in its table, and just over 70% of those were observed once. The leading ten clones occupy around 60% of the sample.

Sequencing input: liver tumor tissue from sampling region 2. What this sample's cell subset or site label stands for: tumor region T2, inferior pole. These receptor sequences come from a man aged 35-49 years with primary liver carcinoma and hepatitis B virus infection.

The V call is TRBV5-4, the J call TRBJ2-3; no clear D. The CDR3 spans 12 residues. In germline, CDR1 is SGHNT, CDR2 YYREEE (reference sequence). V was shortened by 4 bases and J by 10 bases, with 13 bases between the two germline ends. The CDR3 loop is CASSHRTDAQYF. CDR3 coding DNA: TGTGCCAGCAGCCACCGCACCGATGCGCAGTATTTT.

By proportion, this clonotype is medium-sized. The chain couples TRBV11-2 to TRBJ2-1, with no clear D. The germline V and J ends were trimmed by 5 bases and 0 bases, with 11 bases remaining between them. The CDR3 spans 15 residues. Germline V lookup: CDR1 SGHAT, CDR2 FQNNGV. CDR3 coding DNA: TGTGCCAGCAGCAGGGTGGCCAGCTCCTACAATGAGCAGTTCTTC. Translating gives CASSRVASSYNEQFF.

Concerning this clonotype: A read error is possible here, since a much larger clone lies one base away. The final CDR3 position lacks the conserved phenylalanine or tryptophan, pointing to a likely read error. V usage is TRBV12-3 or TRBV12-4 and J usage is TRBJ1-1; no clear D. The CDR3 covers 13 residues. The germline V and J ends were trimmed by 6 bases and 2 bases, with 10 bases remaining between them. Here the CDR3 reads CASRIRINTEAFI. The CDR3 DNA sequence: TGTGCCAGCAGGATTCGAATTAACACTGAAGCTTTCATT.

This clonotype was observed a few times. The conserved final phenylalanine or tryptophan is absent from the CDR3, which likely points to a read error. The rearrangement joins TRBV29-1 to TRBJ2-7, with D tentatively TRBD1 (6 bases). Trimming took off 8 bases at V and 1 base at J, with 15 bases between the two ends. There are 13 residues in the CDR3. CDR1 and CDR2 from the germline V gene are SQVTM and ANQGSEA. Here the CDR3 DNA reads TGCAGCCCCGGGGCAGGGACATCCTACGAGCAGTACCTC. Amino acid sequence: CSPGAGTSYEQYL.

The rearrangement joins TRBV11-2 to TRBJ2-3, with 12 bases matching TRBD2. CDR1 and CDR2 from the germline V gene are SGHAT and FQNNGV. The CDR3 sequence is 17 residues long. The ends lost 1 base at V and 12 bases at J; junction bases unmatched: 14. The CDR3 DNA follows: TGTGCCAGCAGCTTAGTTCTAGCGGGAGGGCTCGGAGATATTCAGTATTTT. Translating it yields CASSLVLAGGLGDIQYF.

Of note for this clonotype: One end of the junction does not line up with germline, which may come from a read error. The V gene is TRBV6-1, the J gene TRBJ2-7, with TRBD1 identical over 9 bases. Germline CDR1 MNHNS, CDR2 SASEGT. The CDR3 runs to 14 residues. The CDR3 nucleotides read TGTGCCAGCAGCACCGGGACAGGGCCCTACGAGGAGTACTTC. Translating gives CASSTGTGPYEEYF.

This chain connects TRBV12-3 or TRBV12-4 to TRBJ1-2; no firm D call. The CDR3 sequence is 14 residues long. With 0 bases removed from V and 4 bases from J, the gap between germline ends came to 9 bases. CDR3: CASSLAGPGYGYTF. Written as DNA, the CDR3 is TGTGCCAGCAGTTTAGCAGGGCCAGGCTATGGCTACACCTTC.

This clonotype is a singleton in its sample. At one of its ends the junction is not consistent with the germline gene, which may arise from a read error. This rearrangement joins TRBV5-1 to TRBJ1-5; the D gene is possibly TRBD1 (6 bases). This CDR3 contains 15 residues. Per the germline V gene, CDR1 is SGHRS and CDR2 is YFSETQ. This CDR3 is CTSSFGGEGNQSQHF. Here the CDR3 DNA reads TGCACCAGCAGCTTCGGGGGCGAAGGCAATCAGTCCCAGCATTTT.

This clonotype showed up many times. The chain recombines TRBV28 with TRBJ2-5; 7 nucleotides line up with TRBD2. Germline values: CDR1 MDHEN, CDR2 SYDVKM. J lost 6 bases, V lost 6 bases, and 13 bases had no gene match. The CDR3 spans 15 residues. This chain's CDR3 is CASSRRGGSGKTQYF. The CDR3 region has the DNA TGTGCCAGCAGCCGGCGGGGCGGGAGTGGGAAGACCCAGTACTTC.

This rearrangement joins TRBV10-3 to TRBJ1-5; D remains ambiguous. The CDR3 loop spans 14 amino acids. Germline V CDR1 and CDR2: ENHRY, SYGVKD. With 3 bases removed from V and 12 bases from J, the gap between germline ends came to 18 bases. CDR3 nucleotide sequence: TGTGCCATCAGTGATTATGAGGGCGATCACCTCCAGCATTTT. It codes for CAISDYEGDHLQHF.

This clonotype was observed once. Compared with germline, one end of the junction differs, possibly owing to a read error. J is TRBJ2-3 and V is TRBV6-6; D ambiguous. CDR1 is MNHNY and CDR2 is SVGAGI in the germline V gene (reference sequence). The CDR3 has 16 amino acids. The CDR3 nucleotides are TGTGCCAGCAGTTACTCGATAGGTCCAGCAGCAGATACGCAATATTTT. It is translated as CASSYSIGPAADTQYF.

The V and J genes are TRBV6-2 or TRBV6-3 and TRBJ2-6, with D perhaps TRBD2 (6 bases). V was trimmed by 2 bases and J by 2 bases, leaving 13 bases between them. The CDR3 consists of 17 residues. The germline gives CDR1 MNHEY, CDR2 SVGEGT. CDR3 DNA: TGTGCCAGCAGTTACCGGCAGCGGGTTACTGGGGCCAACGTCCTGACTTTC. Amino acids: CASSYRQRVTGANVLTF.

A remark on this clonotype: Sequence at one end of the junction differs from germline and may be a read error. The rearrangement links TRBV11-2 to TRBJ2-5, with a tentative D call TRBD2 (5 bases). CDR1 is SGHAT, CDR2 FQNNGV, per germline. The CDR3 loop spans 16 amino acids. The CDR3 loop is CPSCQTPDGEKGTQYF. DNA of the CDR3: TGTCCCAGCTGCCAAACTCCTGACGGGGAGAAAGGGACCCAGTACTTC.